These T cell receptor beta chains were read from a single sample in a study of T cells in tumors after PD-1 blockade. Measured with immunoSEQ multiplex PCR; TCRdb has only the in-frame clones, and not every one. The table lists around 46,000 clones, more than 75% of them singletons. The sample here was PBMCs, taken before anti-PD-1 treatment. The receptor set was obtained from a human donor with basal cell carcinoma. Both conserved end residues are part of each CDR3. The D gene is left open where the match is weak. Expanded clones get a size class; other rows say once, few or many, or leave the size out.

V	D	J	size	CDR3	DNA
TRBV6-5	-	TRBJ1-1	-	CASRETLNTEAFF	TGTGCCAGCAGAGAGACTCTGAACACTGAAGCTTTCTTT
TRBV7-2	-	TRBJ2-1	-	CASSPRRKNSEQFF	TGTGCCAGCAGCCCGCGGCGGAAGAACTCTGAGCAGTTCTTC
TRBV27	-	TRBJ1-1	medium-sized	CASSSRAGASTNTEAFF	TGTGCCAGCAGTTCTAGGGCGGGAGCCTCCACCAACACTGAAGCTTTCTTT
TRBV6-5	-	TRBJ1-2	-	CASSLSGGNYGYTF	TGTGCCAGCAGTCTTTCCGGGGGCAACTATGGCTACACCTTC
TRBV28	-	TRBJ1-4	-	CASSFRGTEKLFF	TGTGCCAGCAGTTTTCGGGGGACTGAAAAACTGTTTTTT
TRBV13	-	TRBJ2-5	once	CASSTGVSETQYF	TGTGCCAGCAGTACCGGGGTCTCGGAGACCCAGTACTTC
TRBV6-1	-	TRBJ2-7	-	CASSEVDRVYEQYF	TGTGCCAGCAGTGAAGTGGACCGAGTCTACGAGCAGTACTTC
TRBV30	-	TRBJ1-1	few	CAWSLVRTEAFF	TGTGCCTGGAGTTTGGTGAGGACAGAAGCTTTCTTT
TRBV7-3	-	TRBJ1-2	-	CASSLGGSGTDYGYTF	TGTGCCAGCAGCCTCGGCGGGAGTGGGACCGACTATGGCTACACCTTC
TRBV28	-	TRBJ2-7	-	CASSHRYEQYF	TGTGCCAGCAGTCATAGATACGAGCAGTACTTC
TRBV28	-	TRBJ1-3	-	CASSGNTIYF	TGTGCCAGTTCGGGAAACACCATATATTTT
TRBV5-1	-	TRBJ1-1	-	CASSYDGVNTEAFF	TGCGCCAGCAGTTACGACGGGGTGAACACTGAAGCTTTCTTT
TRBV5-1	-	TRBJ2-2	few	CASSPPRPRGSRELFF	TGCGCCAGCAGCCCCCCGAGGCCGAGGGGGTCCCGGGAGCTGTTTTTT
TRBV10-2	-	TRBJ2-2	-	CASSEGRNTGELFF	TGCGCCAGCAGTGAAGGGAGGAACACCGGGGAGCTGTTTTTT
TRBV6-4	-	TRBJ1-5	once	CASSNDASDQPQHF	TGTGCCAGCAGTAACGACGCGAGCGATCAGCCCCAGCATTTT
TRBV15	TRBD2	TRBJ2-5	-	CATSPRLAGKETQYF	TGTGCCACCAGCCCCCGACTAGCGGGAAAAGAGACCCAGTACTTC
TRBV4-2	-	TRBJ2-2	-	CASSQDRNTGELFF	TGTGCCAGCAGCCAAGATAGGAACACCGGGGAGCTGTTTTTT
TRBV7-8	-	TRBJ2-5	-	CASSLALQGGETQYF	TGTGCCAGCAGCTTAGCCCTCCAGGGCGGGGAGACCCAGTACTTC
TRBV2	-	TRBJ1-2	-	CASSERVTPRNYGYTF	TGTGCCAGCAGTGAACGGGTCACTCCAAGAAACTATGGCTACACCTTC
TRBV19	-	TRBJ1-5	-	CASSIEGLQNQPQHF	TGTGCCAGTAGTATAGAGGGTCTTCAAAATCAGCCCCAGCATTTT
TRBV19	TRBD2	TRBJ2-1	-	CASTSGNNEQFF	TGTGCCAGTACTAGCGGTAACAATGAGCAGTTCTTC
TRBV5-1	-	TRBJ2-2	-	CASSPQGGIGELFF	TGCGCCAGCAGCCCCCAGGGGGGGATCGGGGAGCTGTTTTTT
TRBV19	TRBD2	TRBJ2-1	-	CASSRTSGNLDEQFF	TGTGCCAGTAGTAGGACTAGCGGGAATTTGGATGAGCAGTTCTTC
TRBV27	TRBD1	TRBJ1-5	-	CASALGTGNQPQHF	TGTGCCAGCGCCCTCGGGACAGGGAATCAGCCCCAGCATTTT
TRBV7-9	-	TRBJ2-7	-	CASSLLYEQYF	TGTGCCAGCAGCTTACTCTACGAGCAGTACTTC
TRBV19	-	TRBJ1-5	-	CASSMGREGGQPQHF	TGTGCCAGTAGTATGGGCAGGGAGGGGGGACAGCCCCAGCATTTT
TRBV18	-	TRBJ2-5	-	CASSPQMDETQYF	TGTGCCAGCTCACCACAGATGGATGAGACCCAGTACTTC
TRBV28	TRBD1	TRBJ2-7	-	CASSLKGANSYEQYF	TGTGCCAGCAGTTTAAAGGGGGCGAACTCCTACGAGCAGTACTTC
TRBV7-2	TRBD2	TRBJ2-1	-	CASSFSGGYNEQFF	TGTGCCAGCAGCTTTAGCGGGGGGTACAATGAGCAGTTCTTC
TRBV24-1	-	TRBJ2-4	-	CATSDLLNIQYF	TGTGCCACCAGTGATTTATTGAACATTCAGTACTTC
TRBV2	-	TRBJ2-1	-	CASSGYREQFF	TGTGCCAGCAGTGGATACAGAGAGCAGTTCTTC
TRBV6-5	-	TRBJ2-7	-	CAARGGTDTYEQYF	TGTGCCGCCCGGGGGGGGACAGATACCTACGAGCAGTACTTC
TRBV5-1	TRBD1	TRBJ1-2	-	CASSLASGTGRRGWGYTF	TGCGCCAGCAGCTTGGCTTCCGGGACAGGGAGGCGAGGATGGGGCTACACCTTC
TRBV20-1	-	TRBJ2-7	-	CSASAGPYTEQYF	TGCAGTGCTAGTGCCGGGCCTTACACCGAGCAGTACTTC
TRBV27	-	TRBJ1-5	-	CASSLRGGNQPQHF	TGTGCCAGCAGTTTACGGGGGGGCAATCAGCCCCAGCATTTT
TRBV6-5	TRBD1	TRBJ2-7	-	CASTKTGNTYEQYF	TGTGCCAGCACCAAGACAGGGAATACCTACGAGCAGTACTTC
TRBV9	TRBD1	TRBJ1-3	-	CASSGEGQARSGTIYF	TGTGCCAGCAGCGGTGAGGGACAGGCCCGTTCGGGCACCATATATTTT
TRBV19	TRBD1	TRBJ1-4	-	CASSSRDRGTTNEKLFF	TGTGCCAGTAGTTCCCGGGACAGGGGGACTACTAATGAAAAACTGTTTTTT
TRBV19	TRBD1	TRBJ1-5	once	CATRDSYSNQPQHF	TGTGCCACCCGGGACAGTTATAGCAATCAGCCCCAGCATTTT
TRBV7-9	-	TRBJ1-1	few	CASSSDWAEAFF	TGTGCCAGCAGCTCTGACTGGGCTGAAGCTTTCTTT
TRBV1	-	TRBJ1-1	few	CTSSQEPEETEAFF	TGCACCAGCAGCCAAGAGCCGGAGGAGACTGAAGCTTTCTTT
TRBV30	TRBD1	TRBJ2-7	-	CAWRKAPGQGSPYEQYF	TGTGCCTGGAGAAAAGCCCCGGGACAGGGGAGCCCCTACGAGCAGTACTTC
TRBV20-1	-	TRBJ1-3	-	CSASGGPGNTIYF	TGCAGTGCTAGTGGAGGACCCGGAAACACCATATATTTT
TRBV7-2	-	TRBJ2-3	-	CASSLEAGDTQYF	TGTGCCAGCAGCTTAGAGGCGGGGGATACGCAGTATTTT
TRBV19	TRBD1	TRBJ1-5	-	CASSIGGGVSNQPQHF	TGTGCCAGTAGTATTGGAGGGGGCGTTAGCAATCAGCCCCAGCATTTT
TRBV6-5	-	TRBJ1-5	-	CASRPDKSPFWPQHF	TGTGCCAGCAGGCCCGACAAGTCCCCCTTCTGGCCCCAGCATTTT
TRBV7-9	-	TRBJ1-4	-	CASSPGRGGEKLFF	TGTGCCAGCAGCCCCGGGAGGGGTGGAGAAAAACTGTTTTTT
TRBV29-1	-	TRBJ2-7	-	CSVVRFSSYEQYF	TGCAGCGTTGTCAGGTTCTCCTCCTACGAGCAGTACTTC
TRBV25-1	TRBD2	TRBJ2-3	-	CASSAGGSTDTQYF	TGTGCCAGCTCAGCGGGGGGCAGCACAGATACGCAGTATTTT
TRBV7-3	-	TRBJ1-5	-	CASSYTRTVHNQPQHF	TGTGCCAGCAGCTACACCCGGACAGTTCACAATCAGCCCCAGCATTTT
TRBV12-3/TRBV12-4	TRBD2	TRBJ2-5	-	CASRLAGVETQYF	TGTGCCAGCAGGTTAGCGGGGGTGGAGACCCAGTACTTC
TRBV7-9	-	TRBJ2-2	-	CASSYSMNTGELFF	TGTGCCAGCAGTTATTCAATGAACACCGGGGAGCTGTTTTTT
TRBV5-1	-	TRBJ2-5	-	CASSLGGVQETQYF	TGCGCCAGCAGCTTGGGTGGGGTCCAAGAGACCCAGTACTTC
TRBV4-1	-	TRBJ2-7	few	CASSQDLGRNYEQYF	TGCGCCAGCAGCCAAGATCTCGGCCGTAACTACGAGCAGTACTTC
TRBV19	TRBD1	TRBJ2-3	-	CASSPMDRAGTDTQYF	TGTGCCAGTAGCCCAATGGACAGGGCAGGGACAGATACGCAGTATTTT
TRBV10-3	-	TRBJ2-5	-	CAIRPNGEETQYF	TGTGCCATCAGGCCAAATGGGGAAGAGACCCAGTACTTC
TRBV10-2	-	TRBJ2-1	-	CASLGKYNEQFF	TGCGCCAGCCTCGGTAAATACAATGAGCAGTTCTTC